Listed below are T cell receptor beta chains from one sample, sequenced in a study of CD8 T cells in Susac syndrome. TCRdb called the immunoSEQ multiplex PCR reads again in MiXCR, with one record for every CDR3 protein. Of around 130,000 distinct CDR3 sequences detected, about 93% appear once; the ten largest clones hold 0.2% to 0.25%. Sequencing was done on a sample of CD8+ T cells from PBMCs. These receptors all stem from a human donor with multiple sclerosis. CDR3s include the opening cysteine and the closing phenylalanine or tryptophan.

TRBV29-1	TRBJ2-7	CSVEDPVQGQQAYEQYF
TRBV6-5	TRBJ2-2	CASEPSGSTGELFF
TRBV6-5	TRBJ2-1	CASSEDSYNEQFF
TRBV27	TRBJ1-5	CASTRIRGELPHQPQHF
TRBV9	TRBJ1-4	CASSSLGQLGNEKLFF
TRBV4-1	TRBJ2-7	CASSQGAASYEQYF
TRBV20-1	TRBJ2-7	CSARSSGRLYEQYF
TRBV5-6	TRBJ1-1	CASSLARGAAFF
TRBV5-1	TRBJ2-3	CASSFSSTADTQYF
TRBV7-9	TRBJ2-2	CASSLIAGESEAGELFF
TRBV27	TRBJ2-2	CASGTSGGELFF
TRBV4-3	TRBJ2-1	CASSQRDPGSEENEQFF
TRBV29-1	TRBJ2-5	CSVPRPPGAQYF
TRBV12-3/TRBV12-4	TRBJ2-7	CASSFGAYYEQYF
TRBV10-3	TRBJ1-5	CAISLGQLDSNQPQHF
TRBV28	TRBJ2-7	CASAKGTFTYEQYF
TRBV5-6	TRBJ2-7	CASSLQRGRVPYEQYF
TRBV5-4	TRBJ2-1	CASSSNPDAYNEQFF
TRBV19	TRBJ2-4	CASSPRTYRVRQYF
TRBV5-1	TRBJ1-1	CASREGNTEAFF
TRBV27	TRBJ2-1	CASSFNDAGQGLYNEQFF
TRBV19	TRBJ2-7	CATQMTGGLYEQYF
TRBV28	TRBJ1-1	CASSPLTEAFF
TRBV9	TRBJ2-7	CASSVGKSYEQYF
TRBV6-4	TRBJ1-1	CASSRQGSFF
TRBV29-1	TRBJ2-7	CSVSGTSFYEQYF
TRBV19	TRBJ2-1	CASSPPSGRGGYNEQFF
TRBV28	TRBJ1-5	CASRKRWGHSNQPQHF
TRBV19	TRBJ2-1	CASRPPAAVWQFF
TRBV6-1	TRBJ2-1	CASRQTSGFYNEQFF
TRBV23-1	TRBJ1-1	CASSQEGLNTEAFF
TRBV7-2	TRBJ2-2	CASSAGGVTGELFF
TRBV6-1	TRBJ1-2	CASSEGLNEVGRGYTF
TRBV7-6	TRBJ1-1	CASSLGGRSRATEAFF
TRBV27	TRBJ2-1	CASSWTAALGNEQFF